This TCR beta chain was obtained from a study of shared clonotypes between healthy human individuals. TCRdb's table, derived via immunoSEQ multiplex PCR, lists solely in-frame clones and lacks some. Here the sample spans 520,000 or so clones, 79% being singletons. Unsorted material relied on 90 million to 100 million PBMCs as the source of genomic DNA. This clonotype was obtained from a woman in her 40s in good health. Some clones in this sample may be carry-over from other donors' samples. Sequences were obtained from PBMCs.

CDR3 coding DNA: TGTGCCAGCAGCCTTCGACTAGCGTCGGGCAATGAGCAGTTCTTC. It is translated as CASSLRLASGNEQFF. This chain connects TRBV7-2 to TRBJ2-1; 8 bases are a match to TRBD2. V shed 5 bases and J 6 bases; nucleotides not matched to a gene: 9. Germline V gene lookup returns CDR1 SGHTA and CDR2 FQGNSA. The CDR3 runs to 15 residues.